Sequencing of this TCR beta chain was carried out in a study of T cell responses to AZD1222 COVID-19 vaccine. Study-level results: At 160-218 and 743-854, vaccine-associated CD4 TCRs were dominant, and they spanned spike. Sampled repertoires all dated from after the peak T cell response. Females outnumbered males among donors, who were mostly white British; clonal diversity was possibly underestimated.

This clone appeared a single time. Its antigen is currently unknown. Second-dose intervals near 4 or 12 weeks were combined. Unmatched junction bases numbered 7, after V lost 5 bases and J lost 7 bases. The length of the CDR3 is 14 residues. The V gene's germline CDR1 is SGHNT and CDR2 YENEEA. Using immunoSEQ multiplex PCR, the repertoire was profiled, and TCRdb retains in-frame clones only, with some absent. The data show 80,000 to 100,000 clones, 80% to 90% seen once. The chain links TRBV11-3 to TRBJ2-1; 8 bases line up with TRBD2. Sequencing used peripheral blood, obtained 28 days after the second AZD1222 dose. The receptor comes from an adult who received the AZD1222 COVID-19 vaccine. The CDR3 DNA follows: TGTGCCAGCAGCACGTCTCGGGGGGGGAATGAGCAGTTCTTC. This sequence encodes CASSTSRGGNEQFF.